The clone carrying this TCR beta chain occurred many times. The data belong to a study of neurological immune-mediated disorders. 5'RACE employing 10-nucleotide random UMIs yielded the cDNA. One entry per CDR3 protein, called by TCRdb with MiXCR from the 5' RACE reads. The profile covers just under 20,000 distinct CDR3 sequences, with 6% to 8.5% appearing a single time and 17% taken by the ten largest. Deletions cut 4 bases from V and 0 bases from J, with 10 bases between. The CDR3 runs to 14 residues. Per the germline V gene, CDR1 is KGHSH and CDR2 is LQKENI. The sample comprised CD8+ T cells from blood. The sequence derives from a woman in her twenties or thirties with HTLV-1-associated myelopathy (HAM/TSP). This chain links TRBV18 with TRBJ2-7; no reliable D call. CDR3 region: CASSLADGSYEQYF. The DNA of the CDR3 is TGTGCCAGCTCACTAGCCGACGGCTCCTACGAGCAGTACTTC.